Listed here are 22 T cell receptor beta chains from one sample, sequenced in a study of T cell changes during pregnancy in multiple sclerosis. The data were produced by immunoSEQ multiplex PCR, yet TCRdb's version contains in-frame clones alone and is incomplete. The data contain some 24,000 clones, around 84% of them singletons. Source: CD4+ T cells from peripheral blood mononuclear cells, taken in the second trimester of pregnancy. These receptors all stem from a female donor in good health, enrolled as a control in a pregnancy study.

This clone was detected once. The chain uses TRBV11-2 and TRBJ2-5; no clear D gene. This CDR3 has 15 residues. V was trimmed by 6 bases and J by 2 bases, leaving 16 bases between them. Germline V gene lookup returns CDR1 SGHAT and CDR2 FQNNGV. The CDR3 coding sequence is TGTGCCAGCAGTCGGTCCGGTGAGCCACAAGAGACCCAGTACTTC. Its translation is CASSRSGEPQETQYF.

This clone was recorded a few times. The chain recombines TRBV11-2 with TRBJ1-1; D is perhaps TRBD1 (6 bases). The germline CDR1 and CDR2 sequences are SGHAT and FQNNGV. Between the trimmed V and J ends, which lost 1 base and 10 bases, there was a span of 13 bases. The CDR3 consists of 13 residues. The CDR3 DNA follows: TGTGCCAGCAGCTTAGGTCAGGGGAAAGGAGCTTTCTTT. Encoded protein: CASSLGQGKGAFF.

The chain combines TRBV10-3 with TRBJ2-1, with TRBD2 identical over 11 bases. J was trimmed by 4 bases and V by 5 bases; bases with no gene match: 10. The CDR3 sequence is 17 residues long. CDR1 and CDR2 from the germline V gene are ENHRY and SYGVKD. In DNA, the CDR3 is TGTGCCATCAGTTTTAGCGGGGGGGCCGGGGTTTACAATGAGCAGTTCTTC. Protein sequence: CAISFSGGAGVYNEQFF.

The chain employs TRBV19 and TRBJ1-1; TRBD1 aligns across 7 bases. The germline V gene encodes CDR1 LNHDA and CDR2 SQIVND (reference sequence). CDR3 length: 14 residues. V lost 7 bases and J lost 5; bases outside the gene matches: 10. The CDR3 DNA reads TGTGCCAGTACCCCCAACAGGGGTGTTACTGAAGCTTTCTTT. This gives the protein CASTPNRGVTEAFF. Full variable domain (rest looked up from reference TRBV19 and TRBJ1-1): DGGITQSPKYLFRKEGQNVTLSCEQNLNHDAMYWYRQDPGQGLRLIYYSQIVNDFQKGDIAEGYSVSREKKESFPLTVTSAQKNPTAFYLCASTPNRGVTEAFFGQGTRLTVV.

The chain joins TRBV18 to TRBJ2-5, with D possibly being TRBD2 (6 bases). CDR1 and CDR2 (germline): KGHSH, LQKENI. The V gene lost 6 bases and the J gene lost 4 bases, with 9 bases spanning the gap. CDR3 length equals 12 residues. The CDR3 region is CASSPGVETQYF. CDR3 nucleotide sequence: TGTGCCAGCTCCCCGGGGGTAGAGACCCAGTACTTC.

V usage is TRBV19 and J usage is TRBJ2-7, with a tentative D call TRBD1 (5 bases). The V end was cut by 4 bases, the J end by 3 bases, with 13 bases between. The CDR3 contains 14 residues. The germline CDR1 and CDR2 sequences are LNHDA and SQIVND (reference sequence). The CDR3 bases are TGTGCCAGTAGTAGCTACACAGGAAACTACGAGCAGTACTTC. Translating it yields CASSSYTGNYEQYF.

The chain has TRBV28 and TRBJ2-1, with 10 bases that match TRBD1. The V and J ends lost 6 bases and 7 bases, in that order; junction bases with no gene match: 6. Germline CDR1 reads MDHEN; CDR2 reads SYDVKM. The CDR3 is made up of 14 amino acids. CDR3 protein: CASRGQGKGNEQFF. CDR3 DNA sequence: TGTGCCAGCAGGGGACAGGGGAAGGGGAATGAGCAGTTCTTC.

This chain connects TRBV18 to TRBJ2-5; 8 bases fit TRBD2. CDR1 is KGHSH and CDR2 is LQKENI in the germline V gene. CDR3 length: 14 residues. Trimming took 3 bases from V and 5 from J; bases not matched to a gene: 5. The CDR3 region is CASSPSPGGETQYF. The CDR3 region has the DNA TGTGCCAGCTCACCCTCCCCGGGGGGGGAGACCCAGTACTTC.

In DNA form, the CDR3 reads TGTGCCAGTAGTACGGTCGATTTGAATGAAAAACTGTTTTTT. Its protein product is CASSTVDLNEKLFF. The rearrangement joins TRBV19 to TRBJ1-4; no clear D. Germline assignment: CDR1 LNHDA and CDR2 SQIVND (reference sequence). V was clipped by 4 bases and J by 5 bases, with 11 bases between them. The CDR3 is 14 amino acids.

The CDR3: CAWTQRGIYEQYF. The CDR3 DNA reads as TGTGCCTGGACCCAACGGGGTATCTACGAGCAGTACTTC. The chain combines TRBV30 with TRBJ2-7, with D maybe TRBD2 (5 bases). There are 13 residues in the CDR3. CDR1 and CDR2 from the germline V gene are GTSNPN and SVGIG (reference sequence). V was cut by 4 bases and J by 3 bases, with 13 bases left in between.

Worth noting for this clone: Other DNA sequences within the sample encode an identical CDR3. The V and J genes are TRBV18 and TRBJ1-5, with D possibly being TRBD1 (6 bases). CDR1 and CDR2 from the germline V gene are KGHSH and LQKENI. V was trimmed by 6 bases and J by 2 bases, leaving 11 bases between them. This CDR3 is 14 amino acids long. The CDR3 loop reads CASSLDSGNQPQHF. The CDR3 DNA reads TGTGCCAGCTCTCTGGACAGCGGCAATCAGCCCCAGCATTTT.

CDR3 in DNA: TGTGCCAGCAGCGTACAGGGGGATTCTAACTATGGCTACACCTTC. This gives the protein CASSVQGDSNYGYTF. The J gene is TRBJ1-2, the V gene TRBV9, with 7 bases that match TRBD1. Germline CDR1 is SGDLS and CDR2 is YYNGEE. The CDR3 totals 15 residues. V shed 1 base, J shed 0 bases, and the junction held 3 bases outside the gene matches. The full variable domain, completed using reference TRBV9 and TRBJ1-2, is DSGVTQTPKHLITATGQRVTLRCSPRSGDLSVYWYQQSLDQGLQFLIQYYNGEERAKGNILERFSAQQFPDLHSELNLSSLELGDSALYFCASSVQGDSNYGYTFGSGTRLTVV.

This clone has just a few counts. This chain uses TRBV11-1 with TRBJ1-1, with 8 nucleotides matching TRBD1. The CDR3 consists of 15 residues. V dropped 5 bases and J dropped 6; count of bases not matched to a gene: 11. The V gene's germline CDR1 is SGHAT and CDR2 FQDESV (reference sequence). The CDR3 nucleotides are TGTGCCAGCAGCCCCCGACAGGGGTTAATGGCTGAAGCTTTCTTT. This gives the protein CASSPRQGLMAEAFF.

The chain uses TRBV5-1 and TRBJ1-1; TRBD1 matches 12 bases. The V segment lost 4 bases and the J segment 5 bases; nucleotides outside the gene matches: 6. The CDR3 is 15 residues long. Germline V lookup: CDR1 SGHRS, CDR2 YFSETQ. Here the CDR3 reads CASSEPGQGATEAFF. The DNA of the CDR3 is TGCGCCAGCAGCGAACCGGGACAGGGGGCGACTGAAGCTTTCTTT.

Only one count was recorded for this clone. The chain has TRBV21-1 and TRBJ2-2; the table's D call TRBD1 went unverified against the DNA. TRBV21-1 is an annotated pseudogene. The CDR3 covers 15 residues. The CDR3 DNA reads as TGTGCCAGCAGCCCTACAGGGACGAGGACCGGGGAGCTGTTTTTT. Translated, it gives CASSPTGTRTGELFF.

This chain uses TRBV5-5 with TRBJ2-7; 13 nucleotides match TRBD2. Per the germline V gene, CDR1 is SGHKS and CDR2 is YYEKEE (reference sequence). V shed 3 bases, J shed 3 bases, and the junction held 6 bases outside the gene matches. The CDR3 loop spans 16 amino acids. The CDR3 loop is CASSSLGTSGNYEQYF. Here the CDR3 DNA reads TGTGCCAGCAGCTCTTTAGGGACTAGCGGGAACTACGAGCAGTACTTC. The variable domain in full, completed from reference TRBV5-5 and TRBJ2-7, reads DAGVTQSPTHLIKTRGQQVTLRCSPISGHKSVSWYQQVLGQGPQFIFQYYEKEERGRGNFPDRFSARQFPNYSSELNVNALLLGDSALYLCASSSLGTSGNYEQYFGPGTRLTVT.

This chain uses TRBV4-2 with TRBJ2-7; D not certain. The CDR3 has 11 residues. V was trimmed by 1 base and J by 6 bases, leaving 4 bases between them. The V gene's germline CDR1 is LGHNA and CDR2 YNFKEQ. DNA of the CDR3: TGTGCCAGCAGCCAAGCCAGCGAGCAGTACTTC. Its protein product is CASSQASEQYF.

The chain employs TRBV5-1 and TRBJ1-6; D possibly corresponds to TRBD1 (5 bases). Germline CDR1 SGHRS, CDR2 YFSETQ. Trimming pared 4 bases from V and 14 bases from J, leaving 16 bases between. This CDR3 comprises 13 residues. The CDR3 nucleotides are TGCGCCAGCAGCGATACCGGCGGGACTACCCTCCACTTT. Its protein product is CASSDTGGTTLHF.

This sequence joins TRBV28 and TRBJ2-7, with D tentatively TRBD1 (6 bases). The CDR3 runs to 16 residues. CDR1 is MDHEN and CDR2 is SYDVKM in the germline V gene. Trimming left V 1 base short and J 2 bases short, with 15 bases between. In DNA form, the CDR3 reads TGTGCCAGCAGTTTATACCAGGGGATTAGGACCTACGAGCAGTACTTC. Its protein product is CASSLYQGIRTYEQYF.

The chain has TRBV30 and TRBJ2-4, with 9 positions matching TRBD1. The CDR3 length is 17 residues. After removal of 7 bases from V and 5 bases from J, the junction contained 18 bases not matched to a gene. CDR1 is GTSNPN and CDR2 is SVGIG in the germline V gene (reference sequence). The CDR3 loop reads CASGTGKFEASQNIQYF. Written as DNA, the CDR3 is TGTGCCTCTGGGACAGGGAAATTTGAGGCGAGTCAAAACATTCAGTACTTC.

The chain employs TRBV5-1 and TRBJ2-1; no clear D. The CDR3 has 14 residues. The germline gives CDR1 SGHRS, CDR2 YFSETQ. The V end was cut by 5 bases, the J end by 7 bases, with 16 bases between. CDR3 loop: CASSPPPPRNEQFF. Here the CDR3 DNA reads TGCGCCAGCAGTCCCCCCCCTCCTCGTAATGAGCAGTTCTTC. Using reference TRBV5-1 and TRBJ2-1 for the parts outside the CDR3, the full variable domain is KAGVTQTPRYLIKTRGQQVTLSCSPISGHRSVSWYQQTPGQGLQFLFEYFSETQRNKGNFPGRFSGRQFSNSRSEMNVSTLELGDSALYLCASSPPPPRNEQFFGPGTRLTVL.

CDR3 amino acids: CASSYLRGAGPTEAFF. DNA of the CDR3: TGTGCCAGCAGTTACCTCCGTGGGGCAGGGCCTACTGAAGCTTTCTTT. The V and J genes are TRBV6-5 and TRBJ1-1; D might be TRBD1 (5 bases). Trimming removed 2 bases from V and 5 bases from J, with 18 bases in between. Germline V gene data show CDR1 as MNHEY and CDR2 as SVGAGI. CDR3 length: 16 amino acids.